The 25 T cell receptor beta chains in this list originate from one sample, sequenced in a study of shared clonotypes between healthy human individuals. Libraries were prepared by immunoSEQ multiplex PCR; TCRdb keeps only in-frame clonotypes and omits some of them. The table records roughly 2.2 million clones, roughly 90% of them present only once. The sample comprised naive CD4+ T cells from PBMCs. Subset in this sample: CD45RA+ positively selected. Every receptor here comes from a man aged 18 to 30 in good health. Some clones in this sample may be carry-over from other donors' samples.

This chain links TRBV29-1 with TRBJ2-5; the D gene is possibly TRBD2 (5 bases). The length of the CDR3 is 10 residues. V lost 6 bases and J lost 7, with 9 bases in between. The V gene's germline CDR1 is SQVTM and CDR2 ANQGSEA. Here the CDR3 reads CSVRSGTQYF. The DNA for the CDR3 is TGCAGCGTCAGGAGCGGGACCCAGTACTTC.

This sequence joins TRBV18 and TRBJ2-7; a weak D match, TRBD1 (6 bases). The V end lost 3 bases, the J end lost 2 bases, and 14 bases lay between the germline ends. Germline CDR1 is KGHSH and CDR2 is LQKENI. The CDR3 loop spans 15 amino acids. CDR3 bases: TGTGCCAGCTCACCTGGTGACAGGCCCACCTACGAGCAGTACTTC. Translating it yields CASSPGDRPTYEQYF.

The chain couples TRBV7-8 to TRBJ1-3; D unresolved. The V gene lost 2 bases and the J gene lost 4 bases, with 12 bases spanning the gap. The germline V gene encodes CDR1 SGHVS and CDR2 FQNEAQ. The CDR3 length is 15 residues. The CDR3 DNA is TGTGCCAGCAGCTTATTGGTAACCTCCGGAAACACCATATATTTT. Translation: CASSLLVTSGNTIYF. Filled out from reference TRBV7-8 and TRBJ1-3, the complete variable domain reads GAGVSQSPRYKVAKRGQDVALRCDPISGHVSLFWYQQALGQGPEFLTYFQNEAQLDKSGLPSDRFFAERPEGSVSTLKIQRTQQEDSAVYLCASSLLVTSGNTIYFGEGSWLTVV.

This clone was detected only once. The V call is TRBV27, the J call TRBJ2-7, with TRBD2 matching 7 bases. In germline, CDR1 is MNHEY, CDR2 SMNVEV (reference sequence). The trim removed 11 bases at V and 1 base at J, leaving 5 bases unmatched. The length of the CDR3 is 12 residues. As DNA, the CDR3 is TGTGCCGGGAGGCGGGAGTCCTACGAGCAGTACTTC. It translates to CAGRRESYEQYF.

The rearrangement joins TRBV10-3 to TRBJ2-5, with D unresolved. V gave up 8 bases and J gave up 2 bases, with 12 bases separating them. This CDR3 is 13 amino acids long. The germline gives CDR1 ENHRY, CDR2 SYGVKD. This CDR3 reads CAIGMADQETQYF. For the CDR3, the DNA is TGTGCCATCGGTATGGCGGATCAAGAGACCCAGTACTTC.

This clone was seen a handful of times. The CDR3, as DNA: TGCGCCAGCAGCTACGCCGGGACAGGGAACGAGCAGTACTTC. Protein sequence: CASSYAGTGNEQYF. This sequence joins TRBV5-1 and TRBJ2-7; 9 nucleotides line up with TRBD1. Germline CDR1 and CDR2: SGHRS and YFSETQ. The V gene end was trimmed by 3 bases and the J gene end by 5 bases; junction bases not matched to a gene: 6. The CDR3 loop spans 14 amino acids.

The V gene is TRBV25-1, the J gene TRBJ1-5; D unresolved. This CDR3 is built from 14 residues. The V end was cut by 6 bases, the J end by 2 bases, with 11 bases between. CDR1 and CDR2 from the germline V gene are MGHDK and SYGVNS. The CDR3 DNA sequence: TGTGCCAGCAGCCGGGGTGTCGGCAATCAGCCCCAGCATTTT. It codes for CASSRGVGNQPQHF.

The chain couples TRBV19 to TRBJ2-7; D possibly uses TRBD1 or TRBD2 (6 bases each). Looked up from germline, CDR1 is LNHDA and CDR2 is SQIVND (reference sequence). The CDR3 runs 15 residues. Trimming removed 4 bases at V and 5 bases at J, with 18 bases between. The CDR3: CASSTGTLGGHEQYF. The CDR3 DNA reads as TGTGCCAGTAGTACCGGGACTCTGGGGGGCCACGAGCAGTACTTC.

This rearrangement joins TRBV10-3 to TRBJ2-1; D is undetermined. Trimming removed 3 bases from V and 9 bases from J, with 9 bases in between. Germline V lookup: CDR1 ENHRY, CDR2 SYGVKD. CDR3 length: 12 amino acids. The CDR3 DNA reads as TGTGCCATCAGTGATCAAGCCCCTGAGCAGTTCTTC. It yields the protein CAISDQAPEQFF.

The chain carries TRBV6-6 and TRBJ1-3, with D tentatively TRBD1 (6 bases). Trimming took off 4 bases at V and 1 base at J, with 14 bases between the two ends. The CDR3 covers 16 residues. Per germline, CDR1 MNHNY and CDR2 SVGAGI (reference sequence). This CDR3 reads CASSSSRGGSGNTIYF. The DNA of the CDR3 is TGTGCCAGCAGTTCCTCCAGGGGAGGTTCTGGAAACACCATATATTTT.

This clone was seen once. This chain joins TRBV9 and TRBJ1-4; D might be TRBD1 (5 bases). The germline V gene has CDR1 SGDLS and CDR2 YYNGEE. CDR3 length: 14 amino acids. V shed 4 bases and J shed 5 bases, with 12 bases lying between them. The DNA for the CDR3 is TGTGCCAGCAGCCCCGGGACGGGGAATGAAAAACTGTTTTTT. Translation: CASSPGTGNEKLFF.

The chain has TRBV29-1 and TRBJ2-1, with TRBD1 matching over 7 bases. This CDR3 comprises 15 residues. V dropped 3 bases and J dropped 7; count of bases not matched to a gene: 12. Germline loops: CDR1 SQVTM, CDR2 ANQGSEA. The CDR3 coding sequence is TGCAGCGTTGAGGTCAGGGGGTCACAGTGGAATGAGCAGTTCTTC. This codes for CSVEVRGSQWNEQFF.

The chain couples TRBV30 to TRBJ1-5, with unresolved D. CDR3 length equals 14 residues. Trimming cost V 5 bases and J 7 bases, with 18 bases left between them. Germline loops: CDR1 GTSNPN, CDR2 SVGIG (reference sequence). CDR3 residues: CAWGKGGRSQPQHF. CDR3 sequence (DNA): TGTGCCTGGGGGAAGGGAGGCCGTAGCCAGCCCCAGCATTTT.

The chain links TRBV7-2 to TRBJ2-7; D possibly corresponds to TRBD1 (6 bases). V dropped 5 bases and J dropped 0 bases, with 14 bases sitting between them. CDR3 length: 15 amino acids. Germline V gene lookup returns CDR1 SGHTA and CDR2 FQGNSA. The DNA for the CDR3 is TGTGCCAGCAGCCGTAACAGGGCAAGCTCCTACGAGCAGTACTTC. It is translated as CASSRNRASSYEQYF.

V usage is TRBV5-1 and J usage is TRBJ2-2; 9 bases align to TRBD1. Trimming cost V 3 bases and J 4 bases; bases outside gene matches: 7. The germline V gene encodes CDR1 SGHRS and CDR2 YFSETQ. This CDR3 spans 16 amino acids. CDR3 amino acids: CASSSPGTGTTGELFF. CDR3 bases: TGCGCCAGCAGCTCCCCCGGGACAGGGACCACCGGGGAGCTGTTTTTT.

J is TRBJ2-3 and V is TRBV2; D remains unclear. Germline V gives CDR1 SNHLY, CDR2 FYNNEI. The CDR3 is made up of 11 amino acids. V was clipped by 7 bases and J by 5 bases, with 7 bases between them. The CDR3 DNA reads TGTGCCAGCAAGCTTGAAGATACGCAGTATTTT. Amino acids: CASKLEDTQYF. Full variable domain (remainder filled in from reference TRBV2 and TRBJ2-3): EPEVTQTPSHQVTQMGQEVILRCVPISNHLYFYWYRQILGQKVEFLVSFYNNEISEKSEIFDDQFSVERPDGSNFTLKIRSTKLEDSAMYFCASKLEDTQYFGPGTRLTVL.

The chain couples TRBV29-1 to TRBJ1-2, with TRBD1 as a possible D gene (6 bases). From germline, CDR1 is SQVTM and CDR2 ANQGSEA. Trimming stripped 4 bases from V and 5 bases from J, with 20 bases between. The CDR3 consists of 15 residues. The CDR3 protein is CSVVGQGGSRYGYTF. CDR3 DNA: TGCAGCGTTGTTGGTCAAGGGGGTTCTAGATATGGCTACACCTTC.

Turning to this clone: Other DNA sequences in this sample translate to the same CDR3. CDR3 region: CASSPRGTGYTF. In nucleotides, the CDR3 is TGTGCCAGCAGTCCCCGGGGAACCGGCTACACCTTC. This chain links TRBV28 with TRBJ1-2; no clear D. CDR1 and CDR2 (germline): MDHEN, SYDVKM. V lost 5 bases and J 8 bases, leaving 12 bases between the germline ends. The CDR3 loop spans 12 amino acids.

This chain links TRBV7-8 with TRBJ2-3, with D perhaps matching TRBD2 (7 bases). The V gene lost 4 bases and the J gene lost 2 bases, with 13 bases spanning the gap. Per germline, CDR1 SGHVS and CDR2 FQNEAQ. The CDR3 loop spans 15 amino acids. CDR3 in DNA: TGTGCCAGCAGCTCAAGCGGGACAAACACAGATACGCAGTATTTT. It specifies CASSSSGTNTDTQYF.

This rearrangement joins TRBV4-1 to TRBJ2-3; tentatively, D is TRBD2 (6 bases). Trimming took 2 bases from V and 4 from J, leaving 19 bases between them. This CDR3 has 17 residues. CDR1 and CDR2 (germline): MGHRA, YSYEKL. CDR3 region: CASSQFHRLVSPDTQYF. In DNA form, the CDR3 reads TGCGCCAGCAGCCAATTCCACCGACTAGTTTCCCCAGATACGCAGTATTTT.

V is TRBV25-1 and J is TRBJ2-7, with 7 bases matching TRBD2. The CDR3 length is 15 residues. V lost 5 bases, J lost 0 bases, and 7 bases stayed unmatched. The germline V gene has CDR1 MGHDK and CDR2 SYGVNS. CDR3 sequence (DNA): TGTGCCAGCAGTCTTAGCGGGCTTGACTCCTACGAGCAGTACTTC. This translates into CASSLSGLDSYEQYF.

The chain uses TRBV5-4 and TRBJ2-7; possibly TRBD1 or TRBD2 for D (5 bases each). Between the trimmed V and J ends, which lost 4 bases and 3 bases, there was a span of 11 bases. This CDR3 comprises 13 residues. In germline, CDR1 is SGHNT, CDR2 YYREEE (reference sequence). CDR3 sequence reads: CASSIRGDYEQYF. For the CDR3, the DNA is TGTGCCAGCAGCATACGGGGCGACTACGAGCAGTACTTC. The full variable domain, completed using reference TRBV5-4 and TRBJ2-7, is ETGVTQSPTHLIKTRGQQVTLRCSSQSGHNTVSWYQQALGQGPQFIFQYYREEENGRGNFPPRFSGLQFPNYSSELNVNALELDDSALYLCASSIRGDYEQYFGPGTRLTVT.

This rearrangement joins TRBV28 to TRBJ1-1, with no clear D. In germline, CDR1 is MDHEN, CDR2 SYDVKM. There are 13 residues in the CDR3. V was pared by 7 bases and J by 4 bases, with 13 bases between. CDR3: CASTQDGPTEAFF. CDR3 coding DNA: TGTGCCAGCACCCAGGACGGCCCCACTGAAGCTTTCTTT.

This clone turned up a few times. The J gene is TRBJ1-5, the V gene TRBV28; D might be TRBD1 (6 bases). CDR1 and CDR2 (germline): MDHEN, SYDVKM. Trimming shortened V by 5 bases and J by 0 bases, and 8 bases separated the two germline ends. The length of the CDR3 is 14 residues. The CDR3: CASSRGYSNQPQHF. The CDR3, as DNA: TGTGCCAGCAGTAGGGGGTATAGCAATCAGCCCCAGCATTTT.

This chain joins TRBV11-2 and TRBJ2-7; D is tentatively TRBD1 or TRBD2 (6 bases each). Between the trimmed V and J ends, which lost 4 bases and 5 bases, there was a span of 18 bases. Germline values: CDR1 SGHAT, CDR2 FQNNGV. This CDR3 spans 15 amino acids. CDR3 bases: TGTGCCAGCAGCTCCCTATGGAGGGGGGCCCACGAGCAGTACTTC. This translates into CASSSLWRGAHEQYF.